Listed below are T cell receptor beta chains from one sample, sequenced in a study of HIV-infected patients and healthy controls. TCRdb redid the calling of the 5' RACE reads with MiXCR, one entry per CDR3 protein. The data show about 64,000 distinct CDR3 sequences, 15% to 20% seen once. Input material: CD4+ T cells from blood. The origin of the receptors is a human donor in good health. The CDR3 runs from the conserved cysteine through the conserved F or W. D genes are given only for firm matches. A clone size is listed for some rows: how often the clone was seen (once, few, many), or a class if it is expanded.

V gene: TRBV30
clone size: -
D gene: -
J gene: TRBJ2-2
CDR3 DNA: TGTGCCTCCTCCACCTCGCGGAACACCGGGGAGCTGTTTTTT
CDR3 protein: CASSTSRNTGELFF

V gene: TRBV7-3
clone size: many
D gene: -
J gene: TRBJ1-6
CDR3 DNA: TGTGCCAGCAGCAACCGGGGGACCGGGCTAAATTCACCCCTCCACTTT
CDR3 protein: CASSNRGTGLNSPLHF

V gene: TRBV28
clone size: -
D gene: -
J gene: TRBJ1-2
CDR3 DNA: TGTGCCAGCAGTGGTGGGGACGGAGCTAACTATGGCTACACCTTC
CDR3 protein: CASSGGDGANYGYTF

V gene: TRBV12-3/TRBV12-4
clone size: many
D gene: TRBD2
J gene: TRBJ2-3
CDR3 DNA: TGTGCCAGCAGAAGAGGGACTAGCGGGAGCACAGATACGCAGTATTTT
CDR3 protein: CASRRGTSGSTDTQYF

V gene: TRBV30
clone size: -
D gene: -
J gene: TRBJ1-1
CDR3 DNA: TGTGCCTGGAGTGTACTCGTGAACACTGAAGCTTTCTTT
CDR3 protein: CAWSVLVNTEAFF

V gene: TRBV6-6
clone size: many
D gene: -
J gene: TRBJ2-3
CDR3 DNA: TGTGCCAGCAGTTACCCAATGACGGGGTCCTCTGATACGCAGTATTTT
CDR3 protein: CASSYPMTGSSDTQYF

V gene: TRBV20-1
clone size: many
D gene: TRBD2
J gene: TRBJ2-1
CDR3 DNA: TGCAGTGCTAGAGATCGGACTAGCGGCTACAATGAGCAGTTCTTC
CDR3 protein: CSARDRTSGYNEQFF

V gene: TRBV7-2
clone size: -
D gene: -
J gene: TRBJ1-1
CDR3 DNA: TGTGCCAGCAGCTACTCACAGGATAGGACTGAAGCTTTCTTT
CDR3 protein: CASSYSQDRTEAFF

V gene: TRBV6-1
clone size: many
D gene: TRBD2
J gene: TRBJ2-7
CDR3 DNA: TGTGCCAGCAGTGAAGCCCGGGCTAGCGGATACGAGCAGTACTTC
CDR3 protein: CASSEARASGYEQYF

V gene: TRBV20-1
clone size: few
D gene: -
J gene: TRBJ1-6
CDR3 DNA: TGCAGTGCTAGTATCAGCCGCTTCGGGTCACCCCTCCACTTT
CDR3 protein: CSASISRFGSPLHF

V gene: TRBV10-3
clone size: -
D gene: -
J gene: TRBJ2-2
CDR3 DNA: TGTGCCATCAGTGAGCCGACTAGTTCAACGGGTGGGGAGCTGTTTTTT
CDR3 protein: CAISEPTSSTGGELFF

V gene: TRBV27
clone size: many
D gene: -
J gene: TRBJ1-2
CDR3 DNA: TGTGCCAGCAGTTTAACGTCAGCCTATGGCTACACCTTC
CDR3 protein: CASSLTSAYGYTF

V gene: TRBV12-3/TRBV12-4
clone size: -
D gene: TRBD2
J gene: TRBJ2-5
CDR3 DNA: TGTGCCAGCACCGCCGGGACTAGCCGTCAAGAGACCCAGTACTTC
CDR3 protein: CASTAGTSRQETQYF

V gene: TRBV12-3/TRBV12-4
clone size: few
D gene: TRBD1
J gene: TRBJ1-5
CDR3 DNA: TGTGCCAGCAGCCCCGACAGGGGGGCCAATCAGCCCCAGCATTTT
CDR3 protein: CASSPDRGANQPQHF

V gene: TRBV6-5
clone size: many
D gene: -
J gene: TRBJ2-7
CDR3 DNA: TGTGCCAGCAGTTACTCGCGCCGGGGGACCTACGAGCAGTACTTC
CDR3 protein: CASSYSRRGTYEQYF

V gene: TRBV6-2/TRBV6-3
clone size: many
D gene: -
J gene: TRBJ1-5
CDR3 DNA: TGTGCCAGCAGTTACCTCTGGGGCGAAAGGCTACATCAGCCCCAGCATTTT
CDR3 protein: CASSYLWGERLHQPQHF

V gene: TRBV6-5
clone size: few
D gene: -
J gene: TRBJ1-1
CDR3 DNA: TGTGCCAGCAAAAGCCCCGGAGGGACTGAAGCTTTCTTT
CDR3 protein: CASKSPGGTEAFF

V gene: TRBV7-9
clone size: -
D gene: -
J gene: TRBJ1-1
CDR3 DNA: TGTGCCAGCAGCCCATTTAGTCCGGGCCCCACTGAAGCTTTCTTT
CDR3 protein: CASSPFSPGPTEAFF

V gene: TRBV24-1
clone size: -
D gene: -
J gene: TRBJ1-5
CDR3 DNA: TGTGCCACCAGTGATGCAGGAAACAATCAGCCCCAGCATTTT
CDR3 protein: CATSDAGNNQPQHF

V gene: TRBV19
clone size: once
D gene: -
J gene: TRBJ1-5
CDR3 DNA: TGTGCCAGTAGTATGGTTGATCAGCCCCAGCATTTT
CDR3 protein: CASSMVDQPQHF

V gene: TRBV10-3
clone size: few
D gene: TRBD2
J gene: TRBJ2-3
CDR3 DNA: TGTGCCACCGGGACTAGCGGGGGATCGATAAATACGCAGTATTTT
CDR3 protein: CATGTSGGSINTQYF

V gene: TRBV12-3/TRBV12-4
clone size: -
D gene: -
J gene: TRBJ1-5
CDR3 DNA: TGTGCCAGCAGTTCCCACGGCAGCAATCAGCCCCAGCATTTT
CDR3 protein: CASSSHGSNQPQHF

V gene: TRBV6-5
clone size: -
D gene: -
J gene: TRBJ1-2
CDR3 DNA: TGTGCCAGCAGTTACAGGGACCAGGCCTATGGCTACACCTTC
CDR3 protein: CASSYRDQAYGYTF

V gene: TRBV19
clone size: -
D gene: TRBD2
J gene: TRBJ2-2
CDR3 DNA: TGTGCCAGTAGGGTGGGGAGGACTAGCAGGAACACCGGGGAGCTGTTTTTT
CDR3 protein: CASRVGRTSRNTGELFF

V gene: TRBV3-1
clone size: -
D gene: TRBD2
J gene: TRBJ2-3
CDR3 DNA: TGTGCCAGCAGCCCGGCGGGAGTATATACGCAGTATTTT
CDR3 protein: CASSPAGVYTQYF

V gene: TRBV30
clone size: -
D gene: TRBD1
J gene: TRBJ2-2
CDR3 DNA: TGTGCCTGGAGTGCAGGGACAGACACCGGGGAGCTGTTTTTT
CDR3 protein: CAWSAGTDTGELFF

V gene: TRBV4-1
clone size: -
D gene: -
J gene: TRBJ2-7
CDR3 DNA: TGCGCCAGCAGCCAAGTCCTAGGGTCCGGGACGAGAGGATACGAGCAGTACTTC
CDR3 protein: CASSQVLGSGTRGYEQYF

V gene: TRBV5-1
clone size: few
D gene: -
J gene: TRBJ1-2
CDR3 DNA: TGCGCCAGCAGCTTTGCCGGACAATTCTATGGCTACACCTTC
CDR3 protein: CASSFAGQFYGYTF

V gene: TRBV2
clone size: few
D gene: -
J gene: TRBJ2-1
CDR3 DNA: TGTGCCAGCAGTGAGGCGGGCTTGGAGTACAATGAGCAGTTCTTC
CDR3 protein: CASSEAGLEYNEQFF

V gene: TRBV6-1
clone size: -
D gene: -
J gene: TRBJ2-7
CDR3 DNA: TGTGCCAGCCGGGTGAGTGCCGAGCAGTACTTC
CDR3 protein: CASRVSAEQYF

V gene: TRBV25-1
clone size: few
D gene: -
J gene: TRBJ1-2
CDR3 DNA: TGTGCCAGCAGCCCGATGGGCAGAATATCCTTCTTC
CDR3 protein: CASSPMGRISFF